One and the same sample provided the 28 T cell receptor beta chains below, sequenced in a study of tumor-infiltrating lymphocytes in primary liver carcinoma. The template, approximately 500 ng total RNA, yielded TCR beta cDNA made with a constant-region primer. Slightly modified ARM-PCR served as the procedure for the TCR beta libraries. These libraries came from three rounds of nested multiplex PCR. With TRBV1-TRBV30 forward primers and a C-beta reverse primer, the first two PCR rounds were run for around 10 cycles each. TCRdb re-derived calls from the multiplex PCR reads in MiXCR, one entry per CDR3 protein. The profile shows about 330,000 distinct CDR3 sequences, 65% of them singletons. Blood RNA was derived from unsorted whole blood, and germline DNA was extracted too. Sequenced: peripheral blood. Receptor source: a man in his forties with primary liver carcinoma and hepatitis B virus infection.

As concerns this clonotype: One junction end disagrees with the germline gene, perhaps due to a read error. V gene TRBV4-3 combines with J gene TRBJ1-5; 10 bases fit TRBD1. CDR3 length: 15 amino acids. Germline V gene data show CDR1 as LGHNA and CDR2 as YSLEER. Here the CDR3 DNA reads TGCGCCGGCAGCCAAGACAGGGGGCGCAATCAGCCCCAGCATTTT. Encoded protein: CAGSQDRGRNQPQHF.

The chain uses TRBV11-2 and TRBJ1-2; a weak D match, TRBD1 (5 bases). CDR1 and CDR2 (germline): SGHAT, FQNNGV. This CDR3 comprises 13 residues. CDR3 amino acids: CAGSSQGLRGYTF. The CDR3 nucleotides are TGTGCTGGCAGTTCGCAGGGATTACGTGGCTACACCTTC.

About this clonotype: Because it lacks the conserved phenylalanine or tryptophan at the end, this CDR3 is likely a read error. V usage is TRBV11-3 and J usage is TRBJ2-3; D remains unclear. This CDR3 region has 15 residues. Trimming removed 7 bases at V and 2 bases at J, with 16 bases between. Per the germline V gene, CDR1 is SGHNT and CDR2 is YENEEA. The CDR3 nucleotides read TGTGCCAGCATCTTCCGGGCCGGAGCCACAGATACGCAGTATTTG. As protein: CASIFRAGATDTQYL.

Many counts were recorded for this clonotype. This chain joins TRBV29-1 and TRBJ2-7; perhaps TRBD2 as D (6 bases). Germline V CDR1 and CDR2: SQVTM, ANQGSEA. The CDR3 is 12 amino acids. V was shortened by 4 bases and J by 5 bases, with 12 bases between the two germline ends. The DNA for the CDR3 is TGCAGCGTTGGACTAGGTCCCAACGAGCAGTACTTC. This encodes CSVGLGPNEQYF.

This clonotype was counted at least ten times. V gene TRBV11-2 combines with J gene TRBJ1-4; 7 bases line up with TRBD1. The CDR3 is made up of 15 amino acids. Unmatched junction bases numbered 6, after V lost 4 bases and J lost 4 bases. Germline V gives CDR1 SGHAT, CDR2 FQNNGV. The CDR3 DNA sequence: TGTGCCAGCAGCTCCGGACAGGTCCTTAATGAAAAACTGTTTTTT. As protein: CASSSGQVLNEKLFF.

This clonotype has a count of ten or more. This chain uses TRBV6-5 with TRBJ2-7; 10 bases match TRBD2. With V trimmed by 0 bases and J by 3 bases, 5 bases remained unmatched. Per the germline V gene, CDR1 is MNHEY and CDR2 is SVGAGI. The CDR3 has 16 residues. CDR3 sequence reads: CASSYSGSGGFYEQYF. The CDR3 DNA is TGTGCCAGCAGTTACTCGGGTAGCGGGGGGTTCTACGAGCAGTACTTC.

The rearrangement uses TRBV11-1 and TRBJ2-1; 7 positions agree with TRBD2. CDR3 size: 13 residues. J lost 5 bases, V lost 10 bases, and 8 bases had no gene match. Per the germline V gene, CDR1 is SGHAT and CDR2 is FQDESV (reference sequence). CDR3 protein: CAMSLGGDNEQFF. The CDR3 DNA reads TGTGCCATGAGCTTGGGAGGGGACAATGAGCAGTTCTTC.

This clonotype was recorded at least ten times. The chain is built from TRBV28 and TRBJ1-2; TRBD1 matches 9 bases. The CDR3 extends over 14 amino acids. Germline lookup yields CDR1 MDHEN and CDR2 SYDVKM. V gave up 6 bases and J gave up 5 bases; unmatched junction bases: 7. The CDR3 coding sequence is TGTGCCAGCAGAAATGGACAGGGGACTTATGGCTACACCTTC. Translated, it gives CASRNGQGTYGYTF.

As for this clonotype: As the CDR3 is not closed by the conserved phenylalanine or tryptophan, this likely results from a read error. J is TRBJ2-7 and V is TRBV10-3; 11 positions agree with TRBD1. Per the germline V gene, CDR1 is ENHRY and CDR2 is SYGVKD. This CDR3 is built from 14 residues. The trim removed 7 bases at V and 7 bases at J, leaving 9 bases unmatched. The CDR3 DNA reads TGTGCCATCACCTCCGGACAGGGGGCGGGAGAGCAGTACCTC. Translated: CAITSGQGAGEQYL.

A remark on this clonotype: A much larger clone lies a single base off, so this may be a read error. Here the CDR3 DNA reads TGCGCCAGCAGTGAGGGACAAGCTCCTTCACCCCTCAACTTT. It specifies CASSEGQAPSPLNF. V is TRBV10-2 and J is TRBJ1-6, with D perhaps TRBD1 (5 bases). Germline CDR1 WSHSY, CDR2 SAAADI. CDR3 length: 14 amino acids.

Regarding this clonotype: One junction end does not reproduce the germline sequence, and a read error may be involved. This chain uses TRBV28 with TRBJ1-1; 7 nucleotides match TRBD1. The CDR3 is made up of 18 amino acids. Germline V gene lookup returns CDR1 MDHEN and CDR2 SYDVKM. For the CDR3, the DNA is TGTGCCAGCAGTTTTGCGGCTTATAAACCCAGGGGGAACACTGGAGCTTTCTTT. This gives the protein CASSFAAYKPRGNTGAFF.

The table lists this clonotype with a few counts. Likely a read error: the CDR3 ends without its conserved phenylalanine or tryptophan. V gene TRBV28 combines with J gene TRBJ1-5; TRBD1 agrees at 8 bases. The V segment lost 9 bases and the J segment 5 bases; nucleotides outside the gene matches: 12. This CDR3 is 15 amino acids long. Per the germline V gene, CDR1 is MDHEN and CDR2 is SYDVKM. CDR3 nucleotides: TGTGCCAGTATCTGGGCAGGACAGGGCCATCAGCCCCAGCATTCT. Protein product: CASIWAGQGHQPQHS.

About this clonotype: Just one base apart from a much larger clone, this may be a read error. CDR3 loop: CASSQARDSIHETQYF. The DNA of the CDR3 is TGTGCCAGCAGCCAGGCCCGAGACTCAATCCATGAGACCCAGTACTTC. The V and J genes are TRBV4-2 and TRBJ2-5; D unresolved. The CDR3 runs to 16 residues. Trimming left V 3 bases short and J 5 bases short, with 19 bases between. The germline V gene has CDR1 LGHNA and CDR2 YNFKEQ.

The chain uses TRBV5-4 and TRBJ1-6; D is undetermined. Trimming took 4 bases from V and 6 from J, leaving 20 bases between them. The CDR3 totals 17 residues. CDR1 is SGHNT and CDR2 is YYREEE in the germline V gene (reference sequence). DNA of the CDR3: TGTGCCAGCAGCCTGGGCACGGTGCCGGGGTCTAATTCACCCCTCCACTTT. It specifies CASSLGTVPGSNSPLHF.

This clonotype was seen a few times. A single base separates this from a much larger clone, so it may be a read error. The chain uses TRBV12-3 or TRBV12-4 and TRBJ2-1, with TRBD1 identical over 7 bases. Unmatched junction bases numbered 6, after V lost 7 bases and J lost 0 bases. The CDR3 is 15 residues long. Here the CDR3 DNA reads TGTGCCAGCACCCAGGACAGGAGCTCCTACAATGAGCAGTTCTTC. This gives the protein CASTQDRSSYNEQFF.

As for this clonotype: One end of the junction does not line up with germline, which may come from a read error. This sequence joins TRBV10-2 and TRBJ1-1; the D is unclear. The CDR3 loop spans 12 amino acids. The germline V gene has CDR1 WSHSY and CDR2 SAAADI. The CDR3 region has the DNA TGCGCCAGCCTGGGCTTGAAAACTGAAGCTTTCTTT. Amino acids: CASLGLKTEAFF.

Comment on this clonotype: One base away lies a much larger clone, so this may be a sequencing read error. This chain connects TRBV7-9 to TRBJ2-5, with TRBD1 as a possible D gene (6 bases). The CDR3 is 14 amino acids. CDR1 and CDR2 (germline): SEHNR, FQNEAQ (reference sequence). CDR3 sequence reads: CASSRTGTQETHYF. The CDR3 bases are TGTGCCAGCAGTCGAACAGGGACCCAAGAGACCCACTACTTC.

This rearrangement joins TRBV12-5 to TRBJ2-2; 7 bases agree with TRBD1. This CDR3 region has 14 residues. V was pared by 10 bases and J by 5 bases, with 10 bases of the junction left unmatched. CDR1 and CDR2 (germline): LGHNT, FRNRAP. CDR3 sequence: CATGRGTETGELFF. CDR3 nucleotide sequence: TGTGCTACTGGACGAGGGACAGAAACCGGGGAGCTGTTTTTT. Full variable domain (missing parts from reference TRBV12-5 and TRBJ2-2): DARVTQTPRHKVTEMGQEVTMRCQPILGHNTVFWYRQTMMQGLELLAYFRNRAPLDDSGMPKDRFSAEMPDATLATLKIQPSEPRDSAVYFCATGRGTETGELFFGEGSRLTVL.

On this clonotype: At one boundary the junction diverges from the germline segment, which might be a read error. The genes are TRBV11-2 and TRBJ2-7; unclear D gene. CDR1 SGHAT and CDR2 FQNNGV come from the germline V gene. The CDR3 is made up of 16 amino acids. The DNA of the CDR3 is TGTGCCAGCAGCTTAGCTGGTTATTCTCCGACCTATGAGCAGTACTTC. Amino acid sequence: CASSLAGYSPTYEQYF.

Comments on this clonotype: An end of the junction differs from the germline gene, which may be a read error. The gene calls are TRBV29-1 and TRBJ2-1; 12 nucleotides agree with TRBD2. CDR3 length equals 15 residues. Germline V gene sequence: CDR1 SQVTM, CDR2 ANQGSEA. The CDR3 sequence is CGVLLVLAGGNEQFF. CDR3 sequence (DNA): TGCGGCGTTCTACTTGTACTAGCGGGAGGTAATGAGCAGTTCTTC.

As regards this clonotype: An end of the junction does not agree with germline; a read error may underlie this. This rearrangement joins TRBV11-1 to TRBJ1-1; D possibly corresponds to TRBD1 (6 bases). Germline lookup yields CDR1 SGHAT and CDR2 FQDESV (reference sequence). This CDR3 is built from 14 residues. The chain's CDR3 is CTSSLAGADTEALF. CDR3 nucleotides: TGTACCAGCAGCTTAGCAGGGGCTGACACTGAAGCTCTCTTT.

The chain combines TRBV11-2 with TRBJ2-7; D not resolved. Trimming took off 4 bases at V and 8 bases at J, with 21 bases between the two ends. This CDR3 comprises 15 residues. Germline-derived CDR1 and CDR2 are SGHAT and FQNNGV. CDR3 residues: CASSSASSKGRKQYF. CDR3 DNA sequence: TGTGCCAGCAGCTCAGCCTCATCAAAAGGTCGCAAGCAGTACTTC.

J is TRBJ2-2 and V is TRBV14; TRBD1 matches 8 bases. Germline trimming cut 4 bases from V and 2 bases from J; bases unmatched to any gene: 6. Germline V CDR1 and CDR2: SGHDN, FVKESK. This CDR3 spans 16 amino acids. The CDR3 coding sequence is TGTGCCAGCAGCCGAACGACAGGGGCCAACACCGGGGAGCTGTTTTTT. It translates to CASSRTTGANTGELFF.

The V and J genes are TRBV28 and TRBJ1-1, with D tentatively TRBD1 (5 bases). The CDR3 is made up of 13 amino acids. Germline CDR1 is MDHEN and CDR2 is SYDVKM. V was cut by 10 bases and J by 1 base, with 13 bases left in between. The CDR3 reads CATTGGGNTEAFF. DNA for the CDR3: TGTGCCACCACGGGGGGAGGGAACACTGAAGCTTTCTTT.

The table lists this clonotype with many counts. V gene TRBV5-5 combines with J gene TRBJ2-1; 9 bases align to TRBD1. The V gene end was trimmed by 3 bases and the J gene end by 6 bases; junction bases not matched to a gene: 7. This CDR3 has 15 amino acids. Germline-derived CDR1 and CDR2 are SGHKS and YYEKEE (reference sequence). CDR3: CASSYRQGEFNEQFF. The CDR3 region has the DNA TGTGCCAGCAGCTACCGACAGGGGGAATTCAATGAGCAGTTCTTC.

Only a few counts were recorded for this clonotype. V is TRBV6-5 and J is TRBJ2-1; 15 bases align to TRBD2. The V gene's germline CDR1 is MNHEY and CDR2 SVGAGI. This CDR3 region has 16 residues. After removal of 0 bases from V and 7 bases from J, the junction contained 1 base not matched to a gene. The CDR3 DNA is TGTGCCAGCAGTTACTCAGGGACTAGCGGGAGGAATGAGCAGTTCTTC. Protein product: CASSYSGTSGRNEQFF.

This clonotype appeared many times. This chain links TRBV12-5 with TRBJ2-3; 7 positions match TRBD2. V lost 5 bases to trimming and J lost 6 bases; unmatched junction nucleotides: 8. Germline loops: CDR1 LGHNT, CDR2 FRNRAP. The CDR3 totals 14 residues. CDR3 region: CASGQQAGADTQYF. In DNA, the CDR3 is TGTGCTAGTGGTCAACAGGCGGGAGCTGATACGCAGTATTTT.

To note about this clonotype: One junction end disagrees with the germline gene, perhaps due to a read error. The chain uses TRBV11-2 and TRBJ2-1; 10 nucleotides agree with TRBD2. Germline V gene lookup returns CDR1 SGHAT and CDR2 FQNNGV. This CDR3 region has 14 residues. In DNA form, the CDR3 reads TGTGCCAGCAGCTTCACGGGACTAGCGCGCGAGCAATTCTTC. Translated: CASSFTGLAREQFF.